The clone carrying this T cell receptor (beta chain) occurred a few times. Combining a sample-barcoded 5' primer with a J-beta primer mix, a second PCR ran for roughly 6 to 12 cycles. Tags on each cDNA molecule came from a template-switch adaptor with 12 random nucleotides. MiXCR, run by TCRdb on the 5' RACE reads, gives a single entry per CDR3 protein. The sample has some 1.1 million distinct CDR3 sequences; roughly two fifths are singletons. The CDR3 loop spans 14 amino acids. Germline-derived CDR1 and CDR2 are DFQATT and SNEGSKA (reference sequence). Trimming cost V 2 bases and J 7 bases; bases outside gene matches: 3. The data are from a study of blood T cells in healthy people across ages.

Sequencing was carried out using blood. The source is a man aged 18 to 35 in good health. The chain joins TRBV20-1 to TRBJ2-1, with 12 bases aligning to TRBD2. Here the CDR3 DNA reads TGCAGTGCTAGACTTCTAGCGGGGGGGAATGAGCAGTTCTTC. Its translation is CSARLLAGGNEQFF.